This entry features one T cell receptor (beta chain) sequence. Its cognate antigen is unknown. The sample belongs to a study of persistence of HIV-infected CD4 T cells. The immunoSEQ assay was version 4, run in survey mode. Data came from immunoSEQ multiplex PCR; TCRdb stores just in-frame clones and leaves some out. The sample records about 40,000 clones, around 78% being singletons. Germline lookup yields CDR1 SNHLY and CDR2 FYNNEI. CDR3 size: 14 residues. Between the trimmed V and J ends, which lost 7 bases and 4 bases, there was a span of 16 bases. Cells were stimulated with overlapping HIV-1 Gag 15-mer peptides. Sorted nonresponding memory CD4+ T cells were CD40L-negative, CD69-negative, CD45RO-high.

Material: CD4+ T cells sorted from PBMCs after approximately 20-hour stimulation, obtained from a patient who received antiretroviral therapy. The rearrangement links TRBV2 to TRBJ1-2; TRBD1 is a possible D gene (5 bases). This sequence was found in an adult man with HIV who was CMV-seropositive. CDR3 bases: TGTGCCAGCATCCCGGGACGGATGGTCTATGGCTACACCTTC. It translates to CASIPGRMVYGYTF. Drawing the rest from reference TRBV2 and TRBJ1-2, the complete variable domain is EPEVTQTPSHQVTQMGQEVILRCVPISNHLYFYWYRQILGQKVEFLVSFYNNEISEKSEIFDDQFSVERPDGSNFTLKIRSTKLEDSAMYFCASIPGRMVYGYTFGSGTRLTVV.